Sequencing of this T cell receptor (beta chain) was carried out in a study of shared clonotypes between healthy human individuals. The naive CD8 fraction comprised CD45RO-negative cells positively selected for CCR7 and excluded terminally differentiated effector memory CD45RA+ cells. Germline values: CDR1 MNHEY, CDR2 SMNVEV (reference sequence). The germline V and J ends were trimmed by 3 bases and 8 bases, with 23 bases remaining between them. The CDR3 covers 17 residues. Across several immunoSEQ plates, the genomic DNA of each subset was split evenly. TCRdb's copy holds only in-frame clones and misses some; the assay was immunoSEQ multiplex PCR. The sample holds about 2,100,000 clones, just over 90% seen once.

Material: naive CD8+ T cells from PBMCs. This sequence was found in a man younger than 35 in good health. Some clones in this sample may be carry-over from other donors' samples. V usage is TRBV27 and J usage is TRBJ2-1, with a weak D call TRBD2 (6 bases). Here the CDR3 DNA reads TGTGCCAGCAGTTTTTCAGCGACGGGTGGCCCGGGGGATGAGCAGTTCTTC. Translated: CASSFSATGGPGDEQFF.